These 14 T cell receptor beta chains came from one sample sequenced in a study of graft-versus-host responses after intestinal transplantation. Their antigens are not known. Sequenced by immunoSEQ multiplex PCR; TCRdb stores in-frame clones only, minus some. The sample yields 65,000 to 90,000 clones, roughly 92% seen once. The sample here was unstimulated CD8+ T cells sorted from spleen or lymph node cells, taken before transplant. These receptors came from a human donor who was the organ donor for an intestinal transplant.

The DNA for the CDR3 is TGTGCCAGCAGTTCCTGGACAGCTTTGAACACTGAAGCTTTCTTT. It is translated as CASSSWTALNTEAFF. This chain joins TRBV28 and TRBJ1-1; D possibly corresponds to TRBD1 (6 bases). The CDR3 length is 15 residues. Germline CDR1 is MDHEN and CDR2 is SYDVKM. V lost 4 bases and J 0 bases, leaving 12 bases between the germline ends.

This rearrangement joins TRBV2 to TRBJ2-5; D might be TRBD1 (6 bases). The J call may be in error: the DNA end matches TRBJ2-7 better. In germline, CDR1 is SNHLY, CDR2 FYNNEI. This CDR3 is built from 14 residues. The CDR3 DNA reads as TGTGCCAGCAACTCCCGGGACATACCCTACGAGCAGTACTTC. Translating it yields CASNSRDIPYEQYF.

The chain combines TRBV19 with TRBJ2-7, with D possibly being TRBD2 (6 bases). The germline V gene has CDR1 LNHDA and CDR2 SQIVND (reference sequence). Between the trimmed V and J ends, which lost 5 bases and 3 bases, there was a span of 20 bases. The CDR3 loop spans 16 amino acids. The CDR3 region is CASSLGSLEGFYEQYF. The CDR3 DNA sequence: TGTGCCAGTAGTCTAGGTTCTTTGGAGGGCTTCTACGAGCAGTACTTC.

The chain employs TRBV13 and TRBJ2-2; TRBD2 might be the D (5 bases). This CDR3 contains 16 residues. V lost 7 bases and J 0 bases, leaving 15 bases between the germline ends. CDR1 is PRHDT, CDR2 FYEKMQ, per germline (reference sequence). The CDR3 is CASTSGGSANTGELFF. CDR3 nucleotides: TGTGCCAGCACCTCGGGCGGGTCCGCGAACACCGGGGAGCTGTTTTTT.

The V call is TRBV27, the J call TRBJ1-5; possibly TRBD1 for D (5 bases). The CDR3 is 15 amino acids. Germline V CDR1 and CDR2: MNHEY, SMNVEV (reference sequence). Trimming shortened V by 0 bases and J by 4 bases, and 10 bases separated the two germline ends. CDR3 sequence reads: CASSLSLQGNQPQHF. DNA of the CDR3: TGTGCCAGCAGTTTATCGCTGCAGGGAAATCAGCCCCAGCATTTT.

Comments on this clone: No DNA is shown, since the ends of the CDR3 on it are uncertain; the CDR3 is the one TCRdb lists. This chain's CDR3 is CASSLVGQGSAKYF. The rearrangement joins TRBV5-1 to TRBJ2-3; the listed D gene, TRBD1, was not tested against the DNA. CDR1 and CDR2 (germline): SGHRS, YFSETQ. A total of 14 residues make up the CDR3, ends included.

J is TRBJ2-5 and V is TRBV11-2; TRBD2 matches 8 bases. The CDR3 sequence is 16 residues long. From germline, CDR1 is SGHAT and CDR2 FQNNGV. Germline trimming cut 5 bases from V and 4 bases from J; bases unmatched to any gene: 12. Written as DNA, the CDR3 is TGTGCCAGCAGCCGAGTGCCGGGGGGGGCCAGAGAGACCCAGTACTTC. Protein product: CASSRVPGGARETQYF.

V gene TRBV28 combines with J gene TRBJ2-7, with D possibly being TRBD1 (6 bases). The CDR3 is 15 amino acids. Deletions cut 4 bases from V and 1 base from J, with 14 bases between. Looked up from germline, CDR1 is MDHEN and CDR2 is SYDVKM. In DNA form, the CDR3 reads TGTGCCAGCAGTTCCTTTTTAGGACAGTCCTACGAGCAGTACTTC. This codes for CASSSFLGQSYEQYF.

The chain employs TRBV4-1 and TRBJ2-7; 8 bases map to TRBD1. V shed 5 bases and J 3 bases; nucleotides not matched to a gene: 6. Looked up from germline, CDR1 is MGHRA and CDR2 is YSYEKL. The CDR3 covers 14 residues. The CDR3 nucleotides are TGCGCCAGCAGCTCTGACAGGGGCTTCTACGAGCAGTACTTC. Protein: CASSSDRGFYEQYF.

The rearrangement uses TRBV11-3 and TRBJ2-2; weak D call: TRBD1 (7 bases). V shed 4 bases and J shed 5 bases, with 11 bases lying between them. The CDR3 is made up of 14 amino acids. Germline V gene data show CDR1 as SGHNT and CDR2 as YENEEA. The chain's CDR3 is CASSWAGGTGELFF. CDR3 nucleotides: TGTGCCAGCAGCTGGGCAGGGGGGACCGGGGAGCTGTTTTTT.

The V and J genes are TRBV4-2 and TRBJ2-5, with 9 bases aligning to TRBD1. With the DNA end fitting TRBJ2-7 better, the J assignment may be wrong. The CDR3 consists of 13 residues. CDR1 is LGHNA and CDR2 is YNFKEQ in the germline V gene. CDR3 sequence reads: CASSPDRGYEQYF. CDR3 nucleotide sequence: TGTGCCAGCAGCCCGGACAGGGGATACGAGCAGTACTTC.

A single count supports this clone. The chain joins TRBV6-6 to TRBJ2-7, with D possibly being TRBD2 (6 bases). The V gene lost 6 bases and the J gene lost 3 bases, with 15 bases spanning the gap. CDR3 size: 14 residues. In germline, CDR1 is MNHNY, CDR2 SVGAGI (reference sequence). Here the CDR3 DNA reads TGTGCCAGCAGCTTGACCGGAGGGCTCTACGAGCAGTACTTC. Its translation is CASSLTGGLYEQYF.

This rearrangement joins TRBV7-3 to TRBJ2-5, with 11 bases fitting TRBD2. The germline CDR1 and CDR2 sequences are SGHTA and FQGTGA. CDR3 length: 17 residues. Trimming at V came to 4 bases and at J to 6 bases, leaving 13 bases not matched to a gene. CDR3 sequence reads: CASSSNPHTSGGKTQYF. CDR3 bases: TGTGCCAGCAGCTCCAACCCCCATACTAGCGGGGGAAAGACCCAGTACTTC.

The chain has TRBV2 and TRBJ2-1; 10 bases line up with TRBD2. Germline CDR1 is SNHLY and CDR2 is FYNNEI. The CDR3 is made up of 15 amino acids. J was trimmed by 5 bases and V by 3 bases; bases with no gene match: 4. The CDR3 loop reads CASSDLAGDDNEQFF. Here the CDR3 DNA reads TGTGCCAGCAGTGATCTAGCGGGGGACGACAATGAGCAGTTCTTC. The whole variable domain, filled in from reference TRBV2 and TRBJ2-1, reads EPEVTQTPSHQVTQMGQEVILRCVPISNHLYFYWYRQILGQKVEFLVSFYNNEISEKSEIFDDQFSVERPDGSNFTLKIRSTKLEDSAMYFCASSDLAGDDNEQFFGPGTRLTVL.